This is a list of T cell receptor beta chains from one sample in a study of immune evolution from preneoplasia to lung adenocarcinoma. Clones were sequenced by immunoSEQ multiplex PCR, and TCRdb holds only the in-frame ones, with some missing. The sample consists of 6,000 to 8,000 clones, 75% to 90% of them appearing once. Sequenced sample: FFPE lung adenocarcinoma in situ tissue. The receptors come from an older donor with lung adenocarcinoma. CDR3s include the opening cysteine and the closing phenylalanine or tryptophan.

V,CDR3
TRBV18,CASSPTTGSGELFF
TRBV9,CASSVEENTEAFF
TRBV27,CASSPAFGANVLTF
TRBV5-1,CASSPRERLYNEQFF
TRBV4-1,CASSQGRGLGTDTQYF
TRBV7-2,CASSLVPQLNTEAFF
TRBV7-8,CASRARGSGYTEAFF
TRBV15,CATSRGLDSVSYEQYF
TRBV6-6,CASSNGQGLAFF
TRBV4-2,CASSHSTGDPYEQYF
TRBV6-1,CASSEESYSHYEQYF
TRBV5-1,CASSKGQENTGELFF
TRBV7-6,CASSLGKLAGVIGPNEQFF
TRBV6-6,CASSYRAGGANTEAFF
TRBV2,CASSRGNQPQHF
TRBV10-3,CATWLEGEQYF
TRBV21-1,CASSGDSPLHF